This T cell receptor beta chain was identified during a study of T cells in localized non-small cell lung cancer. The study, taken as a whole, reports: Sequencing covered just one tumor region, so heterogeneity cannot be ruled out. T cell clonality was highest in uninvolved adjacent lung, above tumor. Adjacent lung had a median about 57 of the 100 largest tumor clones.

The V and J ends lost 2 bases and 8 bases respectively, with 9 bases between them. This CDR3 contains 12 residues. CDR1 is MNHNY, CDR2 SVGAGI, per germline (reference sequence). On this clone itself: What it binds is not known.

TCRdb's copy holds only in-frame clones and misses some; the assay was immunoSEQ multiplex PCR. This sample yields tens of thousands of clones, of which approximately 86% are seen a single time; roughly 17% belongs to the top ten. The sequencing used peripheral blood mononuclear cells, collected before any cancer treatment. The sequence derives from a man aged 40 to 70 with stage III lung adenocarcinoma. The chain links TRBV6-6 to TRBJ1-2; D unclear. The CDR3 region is CASSYPRGGYTF. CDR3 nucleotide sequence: TGTGCCAGCAGTTACCCACGAGGCGGCTACACCTTC.